This TCR beta chain was identified in a study of shared clonotypes between healthy human individuals. Background on the study: CD4 naive cells filled three plates per donor, CD4 memory three, CD8 naive two and CD8 memory one.

Measured with immunoSEQ multiplex PCR; TCRdb has only the in-frame clones, and not every one. Of about 1.1 million clones in the sample, 60% to 85% are singletons; the top ten hold 0.7% to 0.95%. This clone was picked up a small number of times. Its antigen is as yet unknown. Whole-study results and caveats: It was observed that about 5% of naive CD4 clonotypes were shared across a few donors.

CDR1 is GTSNPN, CDR2 SVGIG, per germline (reference sequence). V shed 0 bases, J shed 1 base, and the junction held 1 base outside the gene matches. The CDR3 covers 16 residues. CD4+ cells underwent separation, giving CD45RA+ naive and CD45RA-negative memory subsets. The sequenced sample consisted of memory CD4+ T cells from PBMCs. Subset denoted: CD45RA-negative fraction. The J gene is TRBJ2-5, the V gene TRBV30, with 14 bases identical to TRBD2. This receptor was taken from a man aged 18 to 29 in good health. Some clones in this sample may be carry-over from other donors' samples. The CDR3, as DNA: TGTGCCTGGAGTGTAGGGACTAGCGGGGGCCAAGAGACCCAGTACTTC. Translated, it gives CAWSVGTSGGQETQYF.